Listed here is a single TCR beta chain. The sample comes from a study of blood T cell repertoires in COVID-19. For the study at large: Samples of COVID-19 (acute and convalescent) were obtained from the United States, Italy and Spain. T cells, B-cell-depleted T cells, or PBMCs supplied cDNA or gDNA.

Original methodology: Amplifying reference gene primers gave estimates of nucleated cell counts. This table comes from immunoSEQ multiplex PCR, and its TCRdb copy is limited to in-frame clones, with some not included. That table furnishes V, J and clone size, whereas the DNA furnished D and trimming. Among 170,000 or so clones, 65% to 90% were seen once, and the ten largest hold more than 1.5%. This CDR3 is 14 amino acids long. V was pared by 6 bases and J by 4 bases, with 6 bases of the junction left unmatched. Germline-derived CDR1 and CDR2 are SQVTM and ANQGSEA. V is TRBV29-1 and J is TRBJ1-3; 10 bases are shared with TRBD1. This TCR derives from a human donor in a cohort sampled during active COVID-19. Source material: peripheral blood. Here the CDR3 DNA reads TGCAGCGTCCCCGACAGGGGGCCAGGAAACACCATATATTTT. Translated, it gives CSVPDRGPGNTIYF.